These T cell receptor beta chains were read from a single sample in a study of blood T cell repertoires in COVID-19. Data came from immunoSEQ multiplex PCR; TCRdb stores just in-frame clones and leaves some out. Of roughly 340,000 clones listed, 89% were seen once; the top ten hold 2.5% to 3.5%. The source material was peripheral blood. The receptors shown here come from a woman in her 30s with COVID-19, enrolled during active disease. Both conserved end residues are trimmed from each CDR3.

V gene: TRBV19
CDR3 protein: ASTSVGSIYGYT

V gene: TRBV7-2
CDR3 protein: ASSFLDTEAF

V gene: TRBV13
CDR3 protein: ASSLVYTSSSGNTIY

V gene: TRBV7-6
CDR3 protein: ASSSPIAGDTDTQY

V gene: TRBV28
CDR3 protein: ASSLEGGYEQY

V gene: TRBV29-1
CDR3 protein: SANDRGQGRLGTEAF

V gene: TRBV29-1
CDR3 protein: SVEMAGGTGNTIY

V gene: TRBV5-1
CDR3 protein: ASSARSDSPNTEAF

V gene: TRBV2
CDR3 protein: ATTQGQGTNYGYT

V gene: TRBV7-9
CDR3 protein: ASSATRTSGPNEQF

V gene: TRBV29-1
CDR3 protein: SVGQGRRAF

V gene: TRBV25-1
CDR3 protein: ASSESVVAGRTWGTQY

V gene: TRBV3-1/TRBV3-2
CDR3 protein: ASSPPTGGRETQY

V gene: TRBV12-3/TRBV12-4
CDR3 protein: ATSQAMNTEAF

V gene: TRBV2
CDR3 protein: ASSREKNTGELF

V gene: TRBV6-1
CDR3 protein: ASSDGAPSQQY

V gene: TRBV5-1
CDR3 protein: ASSPRGESSYNEQF

V gene: TRBV13
CDR3 protein: ASSSGGTGELF

V gene: TRBV29-1
CDR3 protein: SVLIGGGYT

V gene: TRBV7-9
CDR3 protein: ASSLGTARAQY

V gene: TRBV3-1/TRBV3-2
CDR3 protein: ASSHHRGRGQETQY

V gene: TRBV19
CDR3 protein: ASSVGPGFESSGNTIY

V gene: TRBV5-1
CDR3 protein: ASSLYLDGRGNSPLH

V gene: TRBV16
CDR3 protein: ASSSERGPYNEQF

V gene: TRBV3-1/TRBV3-2
CDR3 protein: ASSPGINQPQH

V gene: TRBV9
CDR3 protein: ASSSGSGDYNEQF

V gene: TRBV6-5
CDR3 protein: ASSPRQETQY

V gene: TRBV27
CDR3 protein: ASRTGTGRAYEQY

V gene: TRBV29-1
CDR3 protein: SVGQGFKEDTQY

V gene: TRBV5-5
CDR3 protein: ASSLRPGSYNEQF

V gene: TRBV6-5
CDR3 protein: ASSYQGMEQPLH

V gene: TRBV15
CDR3 protein: ATSRDLRWDQPQH

V gene: TRBV15
CDR3 protein: ATSRDQGTRYEQF

V gene: TRBV5-4
CDR3 protein: ASSPAGGAYGYT

V gene: TRBV28
CDR3 protein: ASTAGGVSGEQETQY

V gene: TRBV19
CDR3 protein: ASSSGLQETQY

V gene: TRBV5-1
CDR3 protein: ASSSPGTVTDTQY

V gene: TRBV18
CDR3 protein: ASSSTGNQPQH

V gene: TRBV7-6
CDR3 protein: ASTRGASGRSRTDTQY

V gene: TRBV13
CDR3 protein: ASSPGRFNYGYT

V gene: TRBV7-9
CDR3 protein: ASSPGFTEAF

V gene: TRBV7-9
CDR3 protein: ASSQGQEEKLF

V gene: TRBV20-1
CDR3 protein: SAGDLYGYT

V gene: TRBV5-5
CDR3 protein: ASSLVWGVSYEQY

V gene: TRBV18
CDR3 protein: ASSPPGQGYIRH

V gene: TRBV18
CDR3 protein: ASSPQGGGKNEQF

V gene: TRBV19
CDR3 protein: ASSIAPNQPQH